These 22 T cell receptor beta chains originate from one sample sequenced in a study of early T cells in non-severe SARS-CoV-2 infection. TCRdb re-called the 5' RACE reads with MiXCR, one entry per CDR3 protein. The data contain about 80,000 distinct CDR3 sequences, 9.5% to 13% of them singletons. Source material: whole blood. These receptors were obtained from an adult who was a healthcare worker with PCR-confirmed SARS-CoV-2 infection or an uninfected control (not recorded which).

This clonotype has just a few counts. This chain links TRBV30 with TRBJ2-3, with D perhaps TRBD1 (6 bases). The CDR3 covers 13 residues. From germline, CDR1 is GTSNPN and CDR2 SVGIG (reference sequence). Deletions cut 2 bases from V and 2 bases from J, with 8 bases between. CDR3: CAWSQGTTDTQYF. CDR3 nucleotide sequence: TGTGCCTGGAGTCAGGGGACCACAGATACGCAGTATTTT.

This clonotype was observed at least ten times. The genes are TRBV5-5 and TRBJ1-6; no clear D gene. V lost 7 bases and J lost 9, with 17 bases in between. The germline CDR1 and CDR2 sequences are SGHKS and YYEKEE (reference sequence). This CDR3 contains 14 residues. CDR3 region: CASSLGVLISPLHF. The CDR3 DNA is TGTGCCAGCTCCCTTGGGGTACTCATTTCACCCCTCCACTTT.

The chain recombines TRBV28 with TRBJ2-1; 8 bases align to TRBD2. Germline CDR1 is MDHEN and CDR2 is SYDVKM. This CDR3 is built from 15 residues. Germline trimming cut 5 bases from V and 4 bases from J; bases unmatched to any gene: 7. CDR3 loop: CASSPSGGAYNEQFF. CDR3 DNA sequence: TGTGCCAGCAGTCCCAGCGGGGGCGCTTACAATGAGCAGTTCTTC.

This clonotype was seen many times. This chain joins TRBV3-1 and TRBJ2-7; D possibly corresponds to TRBD2 (5 bases). Deletions cut 0 bases from V and 5 bases from J, with 14 bases between. The CDR3 spans 15 residues. Germline values: CDR1 LGHDT, CDR2 YNNKEL (reference sequence). This chain's CDR3 is CASSQDGGLRDEQYF. CDR3 nucleotides: TGTGCCAGCAGCCAAGATGGCGGGTTAAGGGACGAGCAGTACTTC.

This clonotype was found many times. V usage is TRBV4-1 and J usage is TRBJ2-7; maybe TRBD1 (6 bases). Looked up from germline, CDR1 is MGHRA and CDR2 is YSYEKL. This CDR3 spans 15 amino acids. V dropped 1 base and J dropped 3 bases, with 13 bases sitting between them. CDR3 sequence: CASSQGPGVVYEQYF. For the CDR3, the DNA is TGCGCCAGCAGCCAAGGCCCAGGGGTCGTCTACGAGCAGTACTTC.

The chain recombines TRBV13 with TRBJ2-1, with TRBD1 as a possible D gene (5 bases). Germline values: CDR1 PRHDT, CDR2 FYEKMQ (reference sequence). The CDR3 totals 17 residues. Deletions cut 5 bases from V and 6 bases from J, with 23 bases between. DNA for the CDR3: TGTGCCAGCAGCATGGGAAGGGGCCCTCTACCGCGCAATGAGCAGTTCTTC. Translation: CASSMGRGPLPRNEQFF.

This clonotype was picked up a small number of times. J is TRBJ2-6 and V is TRBV5-1, with 9 nucleotides matching TRBD1. V was pared by 0 bases and J by 2 bases, with 6 bases of the junction left unmatched. From germline, CDR1 is SGHRS and CDR2 YFSETQ. The CDR3 has 18 amino acids. CDR3 sequence reads: CASSLVGGQGTGANVLTF. The CDR3 coding sequence is TGCGCCAGCAGCTTGGTCGGGGGACAGGGAACTGGGGCCAACGTCCTGACTTTC. Looking up the rest from reference TRBV5-1 and TRBJ2-6 gives the full variable domain: KAGVTQTPRYLIKTRGQQVTLSCSPISGHRSVSWYQQTPGQGLQFLFEYFSETQRNKGNFPGRFSGRQFSNSRSEMNVSTLELGDSALYLCASSLVGGQGTGANVLTFGAGSRLTVL.

This sequence joins TRBV10-1 and TRBJ2-4; 9 bases agree with TRBD2. V was pared by 3 bases and J by 5 bases, with 2 bases of the junction left unmatched. Germline CDR1 WNHNN, CDR2 SYGVQD (reference sequence). The CDR3 covers 14 residues. CDR3: CASSDAGGENIQYF. CDR3 bases: TGCGCCAGCAGTGACGCGGGAGGGGAAAACATTCAGTACTTC.

This clonotype was picked up many times. The rearrangement uses TRBV9 and TRBJ2-7; TRBD1 is a possible D gene (5 bases). The CDR3 loop spans 13 amino acids. Trimming cost V 4 bases and J 4 bases, with 12 bases left between them. The germline CDR1 and CDR2 sequences are SGDLS and YYNGEE. CDR3: CASSSRVGYEQYF. In DNA form, the CDR3 reads TGTGCCAGCAGCTCCAGGGTTGGGTACGAGCAGTACTTC.

The sample holds many counts of this clonotype. The CDR3 nucleotides are TGTGCTAGTGGTTTGCGGCAGAGCTATGGCTACACCTTC. This sequence encodes CASGLRQSYGYTF. V gene TRBV12-5 combines with J gene TRBJ1-2; no clear D gene. CDR1 and CDR2 (germline): LGHNT, FRNRAP. V was clipped by 2 bases and J by 4 bases, with 8 bases between them. The CDR3 extends over 13 amino acids.

This clonotype was counted many times. The chain recombines TRBV7-6 with TRBJ2-2, with 10 bases that match TRBD2. This CDR3 has 17 residues. The germline CDR1 and CDR2 sequences are SGHVS and FNYEAQ. Unmatched junction bases numbered 3, after V lost 1 base and J lost 1 base. The CDR3 region is CASSLVPSGGNTGELFF. In nucleotides, the CDR3 is TGTGCCAGCAGCTTAGTTCCTAGCGGGGGGAACACCGGGGAGCTGTTTTTT.

This clonotype was seen repeatedly, ten times or more. This chain connects TRBV9 to TRBJ2-1, with D maybe TRBD2 (5 bases). Trimming took 0 bases from V and 9 from J, leaving 16 bases between them. CDR1 and CDR2 (germline): SGDLS, YYNGEE. This CDR3 is built from 15 residues. The CDR3 loop is CASSVGAGLSGEQFF. In nucleotides, the CDR3 is TGTGCCAGCAGCGTAGGGGCGGGTCTCTCCGGTGAGCAGTTCTTC.

This clonotype was observed a few times. The rearrangement joins TRBV12-3 or TRBV12-4 to TRBJ1-2; TRBD1 agrees at 10 bases. V lost 6 bases, J lost 1 base, and 2 bases stayed unmatched. This CDR3 has 14 amino acids. CDR3 amino acids: CASRRTGGNYGYTF. CDR3 nucleotide sequence: TGTGCCAGCAGAAGGACAGGGGGTAACTATGGCTACACCTTC.

The sample holds many counts of this clonotype. The chain couples TRBV7-8 to TRBJ2-7; D might be TRBD1 or TRBD2, each matching 5 bases. V was clipped by 5 bases and J by 1 base, with 18 bases between them. CDR1 SGHVS and CDR2 FQNEAQ come from the germline V gene. The CDR3 runs to 16 residues. CDR3 sequence: CASSPAGTHHSYEQYF. The CDR3 DNA reads as TGTGCCAGCAGCCCGGCCGGGACCCATCATTCCTACGAGCAGTACTTC.

This rearrangement joins TRBV6-4 to TRBJ2-3; D is uncertain. The germline CDR1 and CDR2 sequences are MRHNA and SNTAGT. Trimming took 3 bases from V and 1 from J, leaving 20 bases between them. The CDR3 has 18 residues. CDR3 sequence reads: CASSDHPTTAERTDTQYF. The CDR3 nucleotides read TGTGCCAGCAGTGATCACCCTACGACTGCGGAGCGCACAGATACGCAGTATTTT.

This chain joins TRBV11-2 and TRBJ2-3; D gene uncertain. Germline V gene sequence: CDR1 SGHAT, CDR2 FQNNGV. The V end lost 2 bases, the J end lost 4 bases, and 4 bases lay between the germline ends. CDR3 length: 12 residues. For the CDR3, the DNA is TGTGCCAGCAGCTTAAAACCAGATACGCAGTATTTT. Amino acids: CASSLKPDTQYF.

The chain employs TRBV28 and TRBJ2-7; D may be TRBD2 (6 bases). The germline gives CDR1 MDHEN, CDR2 SYDVKM. This CDR3 is built from 14 residues. V shed 3 bases and J shed 3 bases, with 12 bases lying between them. The CDR3 protein is CASSFPRGSYEQYF. DNA of the CDR3: TGTGCCAGCAGTTTTCCTCGGGGGAGCTACGAGCAGTACTTC.

The rearrangement uses TRBV5-1 and TRBJ1-1, with no clear D. Trimming took off 0 bases at V and 8 bases at J, with 8 bases between the two ends. The germline CDR1 and CDR2 sequences are SGHRS and YFSETQ. The CDR3 is 12 residues long. The CDR3 DNA follows: TGCGCCAGCAGCTTGGAAAAGGTCGAAGCTTTCTTT. Protein: CASSLEKVEAFF. Drawing the rest from reference TRBV5-1 and TRBJ1-1, the complete variable domain is KAGVTQTPRYLIKTRGQQVTLSCSPISGHRSVSWYQQTPGQGLQFLFEYFSETQRNKGNFPGRFSGRQFSNSRSEMNVSTLELGDSALYLCASSLEKVEAFFGQGTRLTVV.

The chain has TRBV27 and TRBJ2-7, with 8 nucleotides matching TRBD2. Trimming took 9 bases from V and 3 from J; bases not matched to a gene: 13. Germline values: CDR1 MNHEY, CDR2 SMNVEV (reference sequence). CDR3 length: 15 residues. DNA for the CDR3: TGTGCCAGTAACGACTGGCTAGCGGGTATCTACGAGCAGTACTTC. This sequence encodes CASNDWLAGIYEQYF.

This clonotype was detected ten times or more. The genes are TRBV10-3 and TRBJ2-1; 14 bases agree with TRBD2. The CDR3 consists of 19 residues. V shed 6 bases, J shed 0 bases, and the junction held 10 bases outside the gene matches. Germline CDR1 is ENHRY and CDR2 is SYGVKD. In DNA form, the CDR3 reads TGTGCCATCAGCGACCTGGGACTAGCGGGAGCCAGCTCCTACAATGAGCAGTTCTTC. Translating it yields CAISDLGLAGASSYNEQFF.

The chain recombines TRBV7-6 with TRBJ2-1, with D perhaps matching TRBD1 (6 bases). The CDR3 length is 15 residues. The germline CDR1 and CDR2 sequences are SGHVS and FNYEAQ. The germline V and J ends were trimmed by 4 bases and 1 base, with 11 bases remaining between them. CDR3 amino acids: CASSSRGNSYNEQFF. CDR3 nucleotide sequence: TGTGCCAGCAGCTCTAGGGGGAATTCCTACAATGAGCAGTTCTTC.

This clonotype was seen repeatedly, ten times or more. CDR3 coding DNA: TGCGCCAGCAGCAGGGACACTACGAACACTGAAGCTTTCTTT. It codes for CASSRDTTNTEAFF. V gene TRBV5-1 combines with J gene TRBJ1-1; maybe TRBD1 (6 bases). This CDR3 comprises 14 residues. CDR1 and CDR2 (germline): SGHRS, YFSETQ. Trimming stripped 4 bases from V and 1 base from J, with 11 bases between. The full variable domain, rest sourced from reference TRBV5-1 and TRBJ1-1, is KAGVTQTPRYLIKTRGQQVTLSCSPISGHRSVSWYQQTPGQGLQFLFEYFSETQRNKGNFPGRFSGRQFSNSRSEMNVSTLELGDSALYLCASSRDTTNTEAFFGQGTRLTVV.